This TCR beta chain is drawn from a study of OX40 agonist ivuxolimab in advanced cancers. Overall study: Hepatocellular carcinoma, melanoma, renal cell or head and neck cancer affected the dose-escalation patients.

From germline, CDR1 is WSHSY and CDR2 SAAADI. The CDR3 runs 15 residues. V was clipped by 8 bases and J by 0 bases, with 14 bases between them. Method: immunoSEQ multiplex PCR; TCRdb's copy keeps in-frame clones and lacks some. Here the sample spans under 75,000 clones, roughly 84% being singletons. J is TRBJ1-3 and V is TRBV10-2; no clear D gene. Specimen: CD4+ or CD8+ T cells sorted from blood, collected in a trial of the OX40 agonist ivuxolimab. The origin of this receptor is an adult with an advanced solid tumor such as melanoma, head and neck, liver or kidney cancer. The CDR3 is CASYSLRDSGNTIYF. CDR3 DNA sequence: TGCGCCAGCTACTCACTCCGGGACTCTGGAAACACCATATATTTT.